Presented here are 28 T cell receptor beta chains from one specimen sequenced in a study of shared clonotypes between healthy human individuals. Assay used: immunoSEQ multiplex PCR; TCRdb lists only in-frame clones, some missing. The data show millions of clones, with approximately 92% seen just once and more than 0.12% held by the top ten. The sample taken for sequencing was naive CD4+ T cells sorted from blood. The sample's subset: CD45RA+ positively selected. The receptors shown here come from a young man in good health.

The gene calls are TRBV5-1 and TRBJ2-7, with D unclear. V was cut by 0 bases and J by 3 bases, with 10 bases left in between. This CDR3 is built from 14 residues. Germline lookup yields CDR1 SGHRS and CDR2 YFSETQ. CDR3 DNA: TGCGCCAGCAGCTTGGAACAGATGATCTACGAGCAGTACTTC. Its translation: CASSLEQMIYEQYF.

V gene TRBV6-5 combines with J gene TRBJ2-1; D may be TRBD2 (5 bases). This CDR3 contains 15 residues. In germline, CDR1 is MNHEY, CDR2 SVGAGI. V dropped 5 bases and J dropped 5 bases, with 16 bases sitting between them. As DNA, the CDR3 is TGTGCCAGCAGTGCCGATGGCGGGCCCGACAATGAGCAGTTCTTC. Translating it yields CASSADGGPDNEQFF.

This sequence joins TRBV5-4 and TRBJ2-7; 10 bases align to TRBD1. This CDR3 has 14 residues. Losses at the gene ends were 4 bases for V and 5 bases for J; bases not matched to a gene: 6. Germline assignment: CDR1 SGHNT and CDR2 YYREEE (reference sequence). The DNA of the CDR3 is TGTGCCAGCAGCAAGGGACAGGGGTTCCACGAGCAGTACTTC. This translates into CASSKGQGFHEQYF.

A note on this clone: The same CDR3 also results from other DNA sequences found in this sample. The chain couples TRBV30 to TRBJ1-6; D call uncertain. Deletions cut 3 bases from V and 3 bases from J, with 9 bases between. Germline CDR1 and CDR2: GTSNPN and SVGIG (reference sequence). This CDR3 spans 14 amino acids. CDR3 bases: TGTGCCTGGAGAGGCGAAAACTATAATTCACCCCTCCACTTT. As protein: CAWRGENYNSPLHF. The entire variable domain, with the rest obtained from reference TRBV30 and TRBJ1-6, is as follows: SQTIHQWPATLVQPVGSPLSLECTVEGTSNPNLYWYRQAAGRGLQLLFYSVGIGQISSEVPQNLSASRPQDRQFILSSKKLLLSDSGFYLCAWRGENYNSPLHFGNGTRLTVT.

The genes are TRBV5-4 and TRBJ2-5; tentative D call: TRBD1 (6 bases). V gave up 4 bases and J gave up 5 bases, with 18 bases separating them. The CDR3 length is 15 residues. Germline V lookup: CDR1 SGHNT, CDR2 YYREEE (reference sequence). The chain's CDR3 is CASSTPQGQGETQYF. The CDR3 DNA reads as TGTGCCAGCAGCACCCCCCAGGGCCAGGGGGAGACCCAGTACTTC.

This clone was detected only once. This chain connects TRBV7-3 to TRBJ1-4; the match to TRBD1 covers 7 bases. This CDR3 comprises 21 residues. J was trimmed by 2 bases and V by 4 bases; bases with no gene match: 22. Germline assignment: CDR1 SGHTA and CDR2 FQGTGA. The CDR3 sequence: CASSYRTGEGRGGKTNEKLFF. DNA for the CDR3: TGTGCCAGCAGCTACAGGACAGGCGAGGGCAGGGGAGGTAAGACTAATGAAAAACTGTTTTTT.

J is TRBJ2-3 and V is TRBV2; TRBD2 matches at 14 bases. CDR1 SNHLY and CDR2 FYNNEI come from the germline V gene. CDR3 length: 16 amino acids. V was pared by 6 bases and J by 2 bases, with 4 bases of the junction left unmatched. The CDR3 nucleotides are TGTGCCAGCAGGGCGGGACTAGCGGGGGTCACAGATACGCAGTATTTT. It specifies CASRAGLAGVTDTQYF.

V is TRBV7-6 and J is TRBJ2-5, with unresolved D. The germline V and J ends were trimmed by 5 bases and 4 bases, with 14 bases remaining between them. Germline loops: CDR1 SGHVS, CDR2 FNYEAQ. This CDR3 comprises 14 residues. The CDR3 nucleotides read TGTGCCAGCAGCCAGCTCCTTGAAGGAGAGACCCAGTACTTC. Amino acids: CASSQLLEGETQYF. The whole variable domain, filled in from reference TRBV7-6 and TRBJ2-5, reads GAGVSQSPRYKVTKRGQDVALRCDPISGHVSLYWYRQALGQGPEFLTYFNYEAQQDKSGLPNDRFSAERPEGSISTLTIQRTEQRDSAMYRCASSQLLEGETQYFGPGTRLLVL.

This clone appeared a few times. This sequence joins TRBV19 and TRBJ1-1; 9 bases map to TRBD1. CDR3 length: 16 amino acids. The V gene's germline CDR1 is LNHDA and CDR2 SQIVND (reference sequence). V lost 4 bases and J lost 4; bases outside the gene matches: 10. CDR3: CASSNRDRAYLTEAFF. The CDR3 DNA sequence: TGTGCCAGTAGTAACCGGGACAGGGCGTATCTCACTGAAGCTTTCTTT.

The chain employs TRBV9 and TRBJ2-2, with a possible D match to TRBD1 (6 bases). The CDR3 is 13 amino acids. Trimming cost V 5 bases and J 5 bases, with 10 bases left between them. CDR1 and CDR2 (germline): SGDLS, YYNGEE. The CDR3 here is CASSQDRTGELFF. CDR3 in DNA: TGTGCCAGCAGTCAAGACAGGACCGGGGAGCTGTTTTTT.

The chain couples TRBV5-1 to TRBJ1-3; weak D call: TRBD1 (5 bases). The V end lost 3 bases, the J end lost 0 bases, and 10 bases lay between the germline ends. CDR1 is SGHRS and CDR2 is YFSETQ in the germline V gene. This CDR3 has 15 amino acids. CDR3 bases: TGCGCCAGCAGCTCGTCAGGGCACTCTGGAAACACCATATATTTT. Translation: CASSSSGHSGNTIYF.

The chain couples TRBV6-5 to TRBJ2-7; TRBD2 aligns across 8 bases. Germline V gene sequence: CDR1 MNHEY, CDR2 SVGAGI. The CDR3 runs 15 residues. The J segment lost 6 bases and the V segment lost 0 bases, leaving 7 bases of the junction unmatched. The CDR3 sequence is CASSYSRGGAFEQYF. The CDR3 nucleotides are TGTGCCAGCAGTTACTCTCGGGGGGGGGCTTTCGAGCAGTACTTC.

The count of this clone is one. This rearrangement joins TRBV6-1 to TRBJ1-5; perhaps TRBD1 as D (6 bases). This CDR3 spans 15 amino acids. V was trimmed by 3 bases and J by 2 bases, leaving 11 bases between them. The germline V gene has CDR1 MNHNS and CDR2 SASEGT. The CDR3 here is CASSEGGAGNQPQHF. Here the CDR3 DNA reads TGTGCCAGCAGTGAGGGGGGGGCCGGCAATCAGCCCCAGCATTTT.

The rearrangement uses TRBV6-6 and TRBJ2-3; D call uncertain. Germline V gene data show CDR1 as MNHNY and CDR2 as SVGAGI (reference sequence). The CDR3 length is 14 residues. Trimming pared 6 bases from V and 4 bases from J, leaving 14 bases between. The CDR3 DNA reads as TGTGCCAGCAGCCACGCTCTAGGTGCAGATACGCAGTATTTT. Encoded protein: CASSHALGADTQYF.

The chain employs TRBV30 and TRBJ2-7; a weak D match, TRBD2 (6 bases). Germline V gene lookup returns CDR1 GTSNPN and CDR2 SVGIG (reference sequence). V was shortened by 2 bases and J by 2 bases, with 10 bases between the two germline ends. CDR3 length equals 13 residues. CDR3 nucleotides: TGTGCCTGGAGTTTACTAGCTACCTACGAGCAGTACTTC. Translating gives CAWSLLATYEQYF. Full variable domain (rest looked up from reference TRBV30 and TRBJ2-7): SQTIHQWPATLVQPVGSPLSLECTVEGTSNPNLYWYRQAAGRGLQLLFYSVGIGQISSEVPQNLSASRPQDRQFILSSKKLLLSDSGFYLCAWSLLATYEQYFGPGTRLTVT.

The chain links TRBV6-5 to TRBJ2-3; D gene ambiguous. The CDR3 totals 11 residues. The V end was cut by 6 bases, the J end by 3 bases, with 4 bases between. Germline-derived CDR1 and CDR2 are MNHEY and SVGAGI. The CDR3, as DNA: TGTGCCAGCAGGGCAACAGATACGCAGTATTTT. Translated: CASRATDTQYF.

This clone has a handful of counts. The chain's CDR3 is CASSRPGSVDNEQFF. For the CDR3, the DNA is TGTGCCAGCAGCCGCCCGGGGTCGGTGGACAATGAGCAGTTCTTC. The V gene is TRBV11-2, the J gene TRBJ2-1, with D possibly TRBD2 on 5 matching bases. Per the germline V gene, CDR1 is SGHAT and CDR2 is FQNNGV. The CDR3 sequence is 15 residues long. Trimming stripped 5 bases from V and 5 bases from J, with 16 bases between.

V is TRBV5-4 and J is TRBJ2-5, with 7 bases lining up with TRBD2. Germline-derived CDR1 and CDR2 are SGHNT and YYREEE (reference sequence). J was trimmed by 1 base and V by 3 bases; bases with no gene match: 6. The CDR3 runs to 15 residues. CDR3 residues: CASSSPTSAQETQYF. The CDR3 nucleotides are TGTGCCAGCAGCTCGCCTACTAGCGCCCAAGAGACCCAGTACTTC.

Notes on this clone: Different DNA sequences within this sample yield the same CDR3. The CDR3 spells CASSQGGLAGTDTQYF. The CDR3 coding sequence is TGCGCCAGCAGCCAAGGGGGGCTAGCGGGCACAGATACGCAGTATTTT. The V call is TRBV4-3, the J call TRBJ2-3, with D possibly matching TRBD2 (7 bases). Deletions cut 1 base from V and 1 base from J, with 12 bases between. Germline CDR1 LGHNA, CDR2 YSLEER. The length of the CDR3 is 16 residues.

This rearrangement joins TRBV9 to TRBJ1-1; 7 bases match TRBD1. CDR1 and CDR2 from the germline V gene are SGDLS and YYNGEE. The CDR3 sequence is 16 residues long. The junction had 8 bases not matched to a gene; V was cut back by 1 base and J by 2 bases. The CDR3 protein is CASSVIQGKGNTEAFF. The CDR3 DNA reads TGTGCCAGCAGCGTAATACAGGGGAAAGGTAACACTGAAGCTTTCTTT.

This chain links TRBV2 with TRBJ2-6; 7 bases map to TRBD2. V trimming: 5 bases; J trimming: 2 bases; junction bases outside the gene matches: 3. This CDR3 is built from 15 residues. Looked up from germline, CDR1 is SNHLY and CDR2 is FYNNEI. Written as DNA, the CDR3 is TGTGCCAGCAGTTGGGGGGGAACTGGGGCCAACGTCCTGACTTTC. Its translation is CASSWGGTGANVLTF.

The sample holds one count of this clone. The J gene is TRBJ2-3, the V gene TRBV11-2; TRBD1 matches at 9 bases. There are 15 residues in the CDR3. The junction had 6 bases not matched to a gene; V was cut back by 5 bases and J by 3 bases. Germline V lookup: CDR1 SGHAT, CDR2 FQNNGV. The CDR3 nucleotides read TGTGCCAGCAGCCTCACAGGGGGCAGGACAGATACGCAGTATTTT. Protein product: CASSLTGGRTDTQYF.

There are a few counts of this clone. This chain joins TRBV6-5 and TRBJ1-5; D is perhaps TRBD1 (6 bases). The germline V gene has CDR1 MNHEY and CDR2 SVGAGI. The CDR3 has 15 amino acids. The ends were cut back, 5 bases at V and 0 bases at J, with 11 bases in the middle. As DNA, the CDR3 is TGTGCCAGCAGTCCCGGGGGGGCTAGCAATCAGCCCCAGCATTTT. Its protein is CASSPGGASNQPQHF.

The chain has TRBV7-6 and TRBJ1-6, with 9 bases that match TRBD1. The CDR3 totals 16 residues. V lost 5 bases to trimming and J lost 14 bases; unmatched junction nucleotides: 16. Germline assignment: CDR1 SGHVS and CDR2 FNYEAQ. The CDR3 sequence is CASSLSGQGVFGALHF. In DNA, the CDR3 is TGTGCCAGCAGCCTATCGGGACAGGGAGTATTCGGGGCCCTCCACTTT.

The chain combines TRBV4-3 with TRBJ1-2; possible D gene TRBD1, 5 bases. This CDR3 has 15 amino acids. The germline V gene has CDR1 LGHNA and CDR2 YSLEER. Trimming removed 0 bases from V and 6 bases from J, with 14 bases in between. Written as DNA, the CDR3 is TGCGCCAGCAGCCAAGATGGGGCCCCCATCAATGGCTACACCTTC. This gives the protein CASSQDGAPINGYTF.

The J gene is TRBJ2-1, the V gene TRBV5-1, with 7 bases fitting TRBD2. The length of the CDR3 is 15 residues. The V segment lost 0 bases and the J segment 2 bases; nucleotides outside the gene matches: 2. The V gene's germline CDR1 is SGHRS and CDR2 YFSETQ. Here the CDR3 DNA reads TGCGCCAGCAGCTTGGGGGGACTACCCTACAATGAGCAGTTCTTC. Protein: CASSLGGLPYNEQFF.

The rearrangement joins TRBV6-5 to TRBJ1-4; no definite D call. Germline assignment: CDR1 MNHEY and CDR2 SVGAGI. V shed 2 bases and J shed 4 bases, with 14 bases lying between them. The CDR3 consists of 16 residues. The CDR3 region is CASSYGSGLRNEKLFF. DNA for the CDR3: TGTGCCAGCAGTTACGGGTCGGGGTTACGTAATGAAAAACTGTTTTTT.

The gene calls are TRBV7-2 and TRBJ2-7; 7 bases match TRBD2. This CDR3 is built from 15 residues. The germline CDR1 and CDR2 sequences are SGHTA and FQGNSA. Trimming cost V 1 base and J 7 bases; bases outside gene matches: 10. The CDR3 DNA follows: TGTGCCAGCAGCTTAGAGGCTAGCGGTGCGGGGGAGCAGTACTTC. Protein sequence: CASSLEASGAGEQYF.